This TCR beta chain was captured by sequencing in a study of OX40 agonist ivuxolimab in advanced cancers. Study findings and constraints: Expanded clones tended on average to be more numerous among CD8+ T cells than CD4+.

Turning to this clone: Its matching antigen is unknown.

Profiled with immunoSEQ multiplex PCR; TCRdb holds only in-frame clones, not every one. The data contain nearly 50,000 clones, around 80% of them singletons. The specimen was CD4+ or CD8+ T cells sorted from blood, collected in a trial of the OX40 agonist ivuxolimab. The sequence derives from an adult with an advanced solid tumor such as melanoma, head and neck, liver or kidney cancer.

Here the CDR3 DNA reads TGTGCCAGCAGTTCCCTAGCGGGAGGGGCCGATACGCAGTATTTT. Translation gives CASSSLAGGADTQYF. The V gene is TRBV7-9, the J gene TRBJ2-3; 12 bases match TRBD2. The CDR3 consists of 15 residues. Per germline, CDR1 SEHNR and CDR2 FQNEAQ (reference sequence). After removal of 6 bases from V and 6 bases from J, the junction contained 7 bases not matched to a gene.